This TCR beta chain was captured in a study of T-cell memory formation after mild COVID-19. Study-level information: TCR clusters mostly belonged to single donors.

The CDR3 is made up of 16 amino acids. Trimming shortened V by 4 bases and J by 5 bases, and 18 bases separated the two germline ends. CDR1 and CDR2 from the germline V gene are KGHDR and SFDVKD. This clonotype was found a few times. Its antigen is undetermined. Overall study results and limits: Among clones peaking at day 37 in the second wave, SARS-CoV-2 specificity remained unconfirmed. Cross-reactive memory apparently joined, as some responding clones appeared in pre-infection memory.

TCRdb re-derived calls from the 5' RACE reads in MiXCR, one entry per CDR3 protein. Seen here are some 69,000 distinct CDR3 sequences, roughly 17% observed once, and the top ten hold around 29%. Sample: PBMCs or a T cell subset sorted from them (not recorded which). This sequence originates from an adult woman who had mild COVID-19 (a few samples of this study predate the infection). Cell type and time point are not known. The chain recombines TRBV24-1 with TRBJ2-3; D not resolved. This chain's CDR3 is CATSEVLPNAQDTQYF. CDR3 coding DNA: TGTGCCACCAGTGAGGTACTACCAAATGCTCAAGATACGCAGTATTTT.